The sequence of this T cell receptor (beta chain) was determined in a study of beta chain features in type 1 diabetes. Losses at the gene ends were 2 bases for V and 8 bases for J; bases not matched to a gene: 13. In germline, CDR1 is SEHNR, CDR2 FQNEAQ (reference sequence). This CDR3 has 17 residues. Points from the study as a whole: For patients, the naive, central memory and Treg TCRB repertoires appeared more alike than for healthy donors. Any role of HLA type in TCRB rearrangement remained unresolved here.

A heparinised blood draw that averaged about 116 mL was obtained once from each donor. This clone has more than one count but fewer than ten. What it binds is unknown. TCRB transcripts that were expressed got sequenced, as all of the isolated RNA had been reverse transcribed. Naive, central memory and regulatory T cell samples produced a mean of approximately 3.5 million reads. This table comes from immunoSEQ multiplex PCR, and its TCRdb copy is limited to in-frame clones, with some not included. This sample carries about 930,000 clones, under 20% of them seen once, and the ten largest clones take around 0.02%.

This TCR came from a woman aged 18-29 years in good health. The sequenced sample consisted of naive CD4+ T cells from blood. The chain joins TRBV7-9 to TRBJ2-1; 9 positions agree with TRBD2. The CDR3 region has the DNA TGTGCCAGCAGCTTAAGACGGGCGGGAGGGCCTCAGGATGAGCAGTTCTTC. Encoded protein: CASSLRRAGGPQDEQFF.